This T cell receptor beta chain appears in the sequencing data of a study of tumor-infiltrating lymphocytes in primary liver carcinoma. Germline assignment: CDR1 LGHNA and CDR2 YSLEER. The length of the CDR3 is 13 residues. V lost 1 base to trimming and J lost 12 bases, with 16 bases between them. The study extracted blood RNA from unsorted whole blood and also extracted germline DNA. The template, approximately 500 ng total RNA, yielded TCR beta cDNA made with a constant-region primer. Libraries for TCR beta were built through three nested multiplex PCR rounds, which together made up a slightly modified ARM-PCR procedure. The first two PCR rounds used TRBV1-TRBV30 primers with a Cbeta primer, 10 cycles each. Each CDR3 protein is one row after TCRdb ran MiXCR on the multiplex PCR reads. The table has approximately 310,000 distinct CDR3 sequences, less than 75% seen once.

This chain links TRBV4-3 with TRBJ2-7; D gene unclear. Sequencing was done on a sample of peripheral blood. This sequence was found in a man aged 40-49 years with primary liver carcinoma and hepatitis B virus infection. The CDR3: CASSQAISYEWYF. The CDR3 DNA sequence: TGCGCCAGCAGCCAAGCAATTTCCTACGAGTGGTACTTC.